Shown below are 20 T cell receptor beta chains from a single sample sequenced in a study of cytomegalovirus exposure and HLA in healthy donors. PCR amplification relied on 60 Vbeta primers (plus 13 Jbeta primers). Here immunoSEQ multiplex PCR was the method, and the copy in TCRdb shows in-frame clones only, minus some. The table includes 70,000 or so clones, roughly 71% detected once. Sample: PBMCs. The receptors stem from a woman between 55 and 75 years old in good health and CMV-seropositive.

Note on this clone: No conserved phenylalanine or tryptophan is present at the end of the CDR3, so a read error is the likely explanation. The CDR3 DNA reads TGTGCCAGGGTTAGCAATCAGCCCCAGCATGTT. Its translation: CARVSNQPQHV. The genes are TRBV6-5 and TRBJ1-5; D call uncertain. V lost 9 bases and J lost 0, with 3 bases in between. The germline CDR1 and CDR2 sequences are MNHEY and SVGAGI. The CDR3 is made up of 11 amino acids.

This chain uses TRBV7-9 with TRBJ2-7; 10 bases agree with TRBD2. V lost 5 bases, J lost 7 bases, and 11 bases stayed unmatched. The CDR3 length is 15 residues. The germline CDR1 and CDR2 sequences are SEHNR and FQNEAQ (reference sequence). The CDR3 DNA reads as TGTGCCAGCAGCCCCCGAGCGGGGGGGCTAGAAGAGCAGTACTTC. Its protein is CASSPRAGGLEEQYF.

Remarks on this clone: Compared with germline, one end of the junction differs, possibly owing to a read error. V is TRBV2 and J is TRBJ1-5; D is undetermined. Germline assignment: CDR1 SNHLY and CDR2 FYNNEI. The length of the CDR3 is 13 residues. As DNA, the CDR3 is TGTGCCAGCAGAGCGGTAGGCAATCAGCCCCAGAATTTT. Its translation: CASRAVGNQPQNF.

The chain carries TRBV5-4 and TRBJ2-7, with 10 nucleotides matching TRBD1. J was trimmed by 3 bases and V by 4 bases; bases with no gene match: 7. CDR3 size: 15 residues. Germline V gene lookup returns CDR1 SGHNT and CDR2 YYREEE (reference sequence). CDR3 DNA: TGTGCCAGCAGCCATCGGACAGGGGGTTTCTACGAGCAGTACTTC. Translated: CASSHRTGGFYEQYF. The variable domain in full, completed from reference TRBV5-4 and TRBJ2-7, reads ETGVTQSPTHLIKTRGQQVTLRCSSQSGHNTVSWYQQALGQGPQFIFQYYREEENGRGNFPPRFSGLQFPNYSSELNVNALELDDSALYLCASSHRTGGFYEQYFGPGTRLTVT.

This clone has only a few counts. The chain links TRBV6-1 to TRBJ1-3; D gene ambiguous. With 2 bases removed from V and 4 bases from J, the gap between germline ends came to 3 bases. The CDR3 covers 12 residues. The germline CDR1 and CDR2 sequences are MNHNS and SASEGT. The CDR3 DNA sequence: TGTGCCAGCAGTGAACAGGGAAACACCATATATTTT. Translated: CASSEQGNTIYF.

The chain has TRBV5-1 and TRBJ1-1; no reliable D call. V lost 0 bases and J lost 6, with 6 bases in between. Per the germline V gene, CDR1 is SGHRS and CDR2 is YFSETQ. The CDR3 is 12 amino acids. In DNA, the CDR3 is TGCGCCAGCAGCTTGGGTTCGGCTGAAGCTTTCTTT. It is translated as CASSLGSAEAFF.

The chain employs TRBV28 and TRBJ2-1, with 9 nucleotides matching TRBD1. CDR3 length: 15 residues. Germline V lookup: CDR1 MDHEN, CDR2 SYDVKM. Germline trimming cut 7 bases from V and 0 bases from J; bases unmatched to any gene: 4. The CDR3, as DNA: TGTGCCAGCAATGCGGGACAGGGCTCCTACAATGAGCAGTTCTTC. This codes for CASNAGQGSYNEQFF.

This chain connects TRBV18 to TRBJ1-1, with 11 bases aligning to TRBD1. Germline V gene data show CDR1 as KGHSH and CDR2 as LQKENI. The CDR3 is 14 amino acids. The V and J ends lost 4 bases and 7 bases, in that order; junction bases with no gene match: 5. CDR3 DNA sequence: TGTGCCAGCTCACTCGGACAGGGGGCCATTGAAGCTTTCTTT. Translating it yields CASSLGQGAIEAFF.

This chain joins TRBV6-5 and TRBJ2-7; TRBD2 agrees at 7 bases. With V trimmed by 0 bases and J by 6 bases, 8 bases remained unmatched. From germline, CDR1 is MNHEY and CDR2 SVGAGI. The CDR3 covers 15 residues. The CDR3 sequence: CASSYSRGGGGEQYF. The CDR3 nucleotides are TGTGCCAGCAGTTACTCCCGTGGGGGGGGAGGCGAGCAGTACTTC.

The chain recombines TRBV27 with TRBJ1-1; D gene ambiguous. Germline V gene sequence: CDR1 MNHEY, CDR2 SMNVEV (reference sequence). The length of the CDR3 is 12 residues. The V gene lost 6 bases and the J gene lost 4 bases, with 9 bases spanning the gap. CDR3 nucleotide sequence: TGTGCCAGCAGCACCCTAGGCACTGAAGCTTTCTTT. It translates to CASSTLGTEAFF.

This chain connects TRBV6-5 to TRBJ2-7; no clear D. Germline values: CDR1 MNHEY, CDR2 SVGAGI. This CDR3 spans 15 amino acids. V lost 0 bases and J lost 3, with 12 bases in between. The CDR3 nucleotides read TGTGCCAGCAGTTACTCTTGGCAACGCAGCTACGAGCAGTACTTC. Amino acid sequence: CASSYSWQRSYEQYF.

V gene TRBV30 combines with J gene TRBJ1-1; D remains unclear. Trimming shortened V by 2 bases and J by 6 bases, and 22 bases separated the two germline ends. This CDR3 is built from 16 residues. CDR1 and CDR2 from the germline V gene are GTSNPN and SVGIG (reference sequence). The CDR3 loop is CAWSLPGGLYFPEAFF. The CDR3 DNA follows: TGTGCCTGGAGTCTTCCTGGAGGCCTCTATTTCCCTGAAGCTTTCTTT.

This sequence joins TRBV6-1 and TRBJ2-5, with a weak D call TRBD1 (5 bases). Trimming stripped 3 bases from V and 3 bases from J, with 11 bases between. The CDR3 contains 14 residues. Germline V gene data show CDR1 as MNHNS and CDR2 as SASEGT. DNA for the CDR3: TGTGCCAGCAGTGACTGGACATCCGAAGAGACCCAGTACTTC. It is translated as CASSDWTSEETQYF.

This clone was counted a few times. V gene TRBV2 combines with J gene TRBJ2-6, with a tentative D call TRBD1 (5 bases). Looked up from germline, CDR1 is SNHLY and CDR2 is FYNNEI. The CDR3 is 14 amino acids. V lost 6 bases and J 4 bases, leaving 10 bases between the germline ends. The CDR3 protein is CASRPGSGANVLTF. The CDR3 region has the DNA TGTGCCAGCAGACCAGGGTCCGGGGCCAACGTCCTGACTTTC. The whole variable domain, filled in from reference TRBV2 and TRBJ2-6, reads EPEVTQTPSHQVTQMGQEVILRCVPISNHLYFYWYRQILGQKVEFLVSFYNNEISEKSEIFDDQFSVERPDGSNFTLKIRSTKLEDSAMYFCASRPGSGANVLTFGAGSRLTVL.

The CDR3 DNA sequence: TGTGCCAGCAGTGATGGGGGCGGGTTGAACACTGAAGCTTTCTTT. This translates into CASSDGGGLNTEAFF. The chain is built from TRBV6-1 and TRBJ1-1; D possibly corresponds to TRBD1 (6 bases). This CDR3 is 15 amino acids long. V was clipped by 3 bases and J by 0 bases, with 11 bases between them. CDR1 is MNHNS, CDR2 SASEGT, per germline.

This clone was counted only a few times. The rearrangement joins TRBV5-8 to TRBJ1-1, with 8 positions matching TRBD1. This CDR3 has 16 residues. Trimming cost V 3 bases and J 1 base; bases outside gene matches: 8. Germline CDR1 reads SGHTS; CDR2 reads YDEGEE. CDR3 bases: TGTGCCAGCAGCTACCGGACAGGGCGAGGGAACACTGAAGCTTTCTTT. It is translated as CASSYRTGRGNTEAFF.

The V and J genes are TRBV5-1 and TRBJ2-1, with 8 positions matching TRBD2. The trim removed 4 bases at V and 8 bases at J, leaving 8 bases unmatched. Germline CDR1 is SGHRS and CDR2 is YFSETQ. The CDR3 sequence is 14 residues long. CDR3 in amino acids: CASSPAAGEDEQFF. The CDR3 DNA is TGCGCCAGCAGCCCAGCAGCGGGAGAGGATGAGCAGTTCTTC.

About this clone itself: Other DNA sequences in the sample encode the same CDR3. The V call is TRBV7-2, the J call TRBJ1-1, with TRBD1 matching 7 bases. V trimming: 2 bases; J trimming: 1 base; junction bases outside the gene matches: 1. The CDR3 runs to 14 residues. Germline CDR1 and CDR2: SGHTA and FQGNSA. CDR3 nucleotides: TGTGCCAGCAGCTTACAGGGGGGGAACACTGAAGCTTTCTTT. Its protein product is CASSLQGGNTEAFF.

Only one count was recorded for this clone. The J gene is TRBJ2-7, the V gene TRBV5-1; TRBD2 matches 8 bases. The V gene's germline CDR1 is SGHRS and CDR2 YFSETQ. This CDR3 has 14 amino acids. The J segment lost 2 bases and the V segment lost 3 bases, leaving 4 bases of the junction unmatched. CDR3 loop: CASSSGTRTYEQYF. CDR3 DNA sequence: TGCGCCAGCAGCTCCGGGACTAGGACCTACGAGCAGTACTTC. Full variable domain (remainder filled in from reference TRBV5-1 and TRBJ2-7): KAGVTQTPRYLIKTRGQQVTLSCSPISGHRSVSWYQQTPGQGLQFLFEYFSETQRNKGNFPGRFSGRQFSNSRSEMNVSTLELGDSALYLCASSSGTRTYEQYFGPGTRLTVT.

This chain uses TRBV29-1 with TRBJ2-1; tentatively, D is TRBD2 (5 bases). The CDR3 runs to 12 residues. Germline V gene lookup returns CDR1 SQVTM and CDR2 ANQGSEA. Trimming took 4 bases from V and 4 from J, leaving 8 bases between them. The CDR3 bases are TGCAGCGTTGGGGAGATTTACAATGAGCAGTTCTTC. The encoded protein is CSVGEIYNEQFF.